The TCR beta chain under discussion was sequenced for a study of cytomegalovirus exposure and HLA in healthy donors. Use of 60 Vbeta and 13 Jbeta primers characterized the PCR. TCRdb keeps only in-frame clones here, not all; method: immunoSEQ multiplex PCR. The data show roughly 100,000 clones, 60% to 80% seen once. As concerns this clone: Its specificity is unknown.

Overall study findings and caveats: A later analysis appeared to link common viral pathogens to several of the most significant clusters. A later analysis reportedly found fewer N-insertions in an Asian-associated ancestry cluster than the roughly 670-donor mean.

Trimming stripped 4 bases from V and 7 bases from J, with 9 bases between. The CDR3 covers 12 residues. Germline CDR1 SGHRS, CDR2 YFSETQ. The rearrangement links TRBV5-1 to TRBJ2-1, with a tentative D call TRBD1 (5 bases). The sequenced sample was PBMCs. This receptor was identified in a woman aged 55-70 years in good health and CMV-seropositive. The CDR3 DNA reads TGCGCCAGCAGCGTACAGGCGAATGAGCAGTTCTTC. Translated, it gives CASSVQANEQFF.